A selection of T cell receptor beta chains follows, all from one sample in a study of CD8+ T cells in alopecia areata. Sequencing was performed with immunoSEQ multiplex PCR; in TCRdb, only in-frame clones are kept and a portion is missing. This table holds 130,000 to 150,000 clones, 80% to 90% found once. The sequenced sample was CD8+ T cells sorted from blood, obtained at week 4, from a patient treated with tofacitinib. These receptor sequences come from a human donor with alopecia areata. The CDR3 runs from the conserved cysteine through the conserved F or W. Fields, in order: CDR3 protein, CDR3 DNA, J gene, D gene, V gene, clone size, CDR3 length. A D gene is named only where the DNA matches it firmly. Clone size is shown for a subset of rows, as once, few, many or a class of expanded clone.

CASSFPGGTYEQYF	TGTGCCAGCAGCTTCCCGGGAGGTACCTACGAGCAGTACTTC	TRBJ2-7	TRBD2	TRBV7-8	-	14
CSVDRQRGTGEETQYF	TGCAGCGTTGACCGGCAGCGGGGGACAGGGGAAGAGACCCAGTACTTC	TRBJ2-5	TRBD1	TRBV29-1	-	16
CASSTNEQFF	TGTGCCAGCAGCACCAACGAGCAGTTCTTC	TRBJ2-1	-	TRBV7-9	-	10
CASSQRSFSGANVLTF	TGTGCCAGCAGCCAAAGATCGTTCTCTGGGGCCAACGTCCTGACTTTC	TRBJ2-6	-	TRBV14	-	16
CSADDGALYGYTF	TGCAGCGCCGATGATGGGGCCCTCTATGGCTACACCTTC	TRBJ1-2	-	TRBV29-1	-	13
CASSFGNIQYF	TGTGCCAGCAGTTTTGGAAACATTCAGTACTTC	TRBJ2-4	-	TRBV27	-	11
CAISDPDREGSYEQYF	TGTGCCATCAGTGACCCCGACAGGGAGGGATCCTACGAGCAGTACTTC	TRBJ2-7	-	TRBV10-3	-	16
CASSWDRSTGELFF	TGTGCCAGCAGCTGGGACCGATCCACCGGGGAGCTGTTTTTT	TRBJ2-2	-	TRBV5-6	-	14
CASSFKTVQETQYF	TGTGCCAGCAGCTTTAAGACAGTTCAAGAGACCCAGTACTTC	TRBJ2-5	-	TRBV11-2	once	14
CASSYGSGGGNEQFF	TGTGCCAGCAGTTACGGTAGCGGGGGAGGCAATGAGCAGTTCTTC	TRBJ2-1	TRBD2	TRBV6-5	-	15
CASQIGSGANVLTF	TGTGCCAGCCAAATCGGCTCTGGGGCCAACGTCCTGACTTTC	TRBJ2-6	-	TRBV27	-	14
CASSYSLEVPTYEQYF	TGTGCCAGCAGTTACTCGTTGGAGGTCCCGACCTACGAGCAGTACTTC	TRBJ2-7	-	TRBV6-9	-	16
CASSYEGQGKTQYF	TGTGCCAGCAGTTACGAAGGTCAGGGGAAGACCCAGTACTTC	TRBJ2-5	-	TRBV6-6	-	14
CASGGGSPKAFF	TGTGCCAGCGGGGGGGGCTCCCCCAAAGCTTTCTTT	TRBJ1-1	-	TRBV11-2	-	12
CASLYGGTSGGGTDTQYF	TGTGCCAGCCTCTATGGCGGGACTAGCGGGGGCGGCACAGATACGCAGTATTTT	TRBJ2-3	TRBD2	TRBV7-9	-	18
CASTPAGASNTEAFF	TGTGCCAGCACCCCGGCGGGGGCCTCGAACACTGAAGCTTTCTTT	TRBJ1-1	-	TRBV2	-	15
CAWDRSAFF	TGTGCCTGGGACAGGTCAGCTTTCTTT	TRBJ1-1	TRBD1	TRBV19	-	9
CASSQDRGADTQYF	TGCGCCAGCAGCCAAGATAGAGGGGCAGATACGCAGTATTTT	TRBJ2-3	-	TRBV4-1	-	14
CASRQSSGGTDTQYF	TGTGCCAGCAGACAGTCTAGCGGCGGCACAGATACGCAGTATTTT	TRBJ2-3	TRBD2	TRBV7-2	-	15
CASSPHNGETNTGELFF	TGTGCTAGCAGCCCCCACAATGGAGAGACGAACACCGGGGAGCTGTTTTTT	TRBJ2-2	-	TRBV7-7	-	17
CASSPRGHTYNEQFF	TGTGCCAGCAGTCCCAGAGGACACACCTACAATGAGCAGTTCTTC	TRBJ2-1	-	TRBV5-4	few	15
CASSPQTSGGAKNIQYF	TGTGCCAGCAGCCCTCAAACTAGCGGGGGGGCCAAAAACATTCAGTACTTC	TRBJ2-4	TRBD2	TRBV7-6	-	17
CASSSPLGHGTYGYTF	TGTGCCAGCAGCTCCCCGCTCGGACACGGTACCTATGGCTACACCTTC	TRBJ1-2	-	TRBV7-9	once	16
CAWSVRLAGGTGELFF	TGTGCCTGGAGTGTACGGCTAGCGGGAGGAACCGGGGAGCTGTTTTTT	TRBJ2-2	TRBD2	TRBV30	few	16
CASSQGGAGEQYF	TGCGCCAGCAGCCAAGGAGGGGCAGGCGAGCAGTACTTC	TRBJ2-7	-	TRBV4-3	-	13
CASSGDRVAGELFF	TGTGCCAGCAGTGGGGACAGGGTGGCCGGGGAGCTGTTTTTT	TRBJ2-2	TRBD1	TRBV2	-	14
CAWSGGQAYEQYF	TGTGCCTGGAGTGGGGGACAGGCCTACGAGCAGTACTTC	TRBJ2-7	TRBD1	TRBV30	-	13
CASSPGTGVAYEQYF	TGTGCCAGCAGCCCGGGGACAGGGGTCGCCTACGAGCAGTACTTC	TRBJ2-7	TRBD1	TRBV7-9	-	15
CAWSVEGGLNEQFF	TGTGCCTGGAGTGTAGAGGGGGGGCTGAATGAGCAGTTCTTC	TRBJ2-1	-	TRBV30	-	14
CASSPLRDRVTDTQYF	TGTGCCAGCAGCCCCCTCCGGGACAGGGTCACAGATACGCAGTATTTT	TRBJ2-3	TRBD1	TRBV7-9	few	16
CASSLRSYEQYF	TGTGCCAGCAGCTTAAGGTCTTACGAGCAGTACTTC	TRBJ2-7	-	TRBV7-2	-	12
CSVEPRVEGTQYF	TGCAGCGTTGAACCACGGGTTGAGGGGACCCAGTACTTC	TRBJ2-5	-	TRBV29-1	-	13
CASSPSTGIYEQYF	TGCGCCAGCAGCCCCTCGACAGGGATCTACGAGCAGTACTTC	TRBJ2-7	TRBD1	TRBV5-1	-	14
CASSGEGITSRPYNEQFF	TGTGCCAGCAGCGGGGAGGGGATTACTAGTCGACCCTACAATGAGCAGTTCTTC	TRBJ2-1	TRBD2	TRBV2	-	18
CASSSDRAKLTDTQYF	TGTGCCAGCAGCTCAGACAGGGCTAAACTCACAGATACGCAGTATTTT	TRBJ2-3	TRBD1	TRBV7-6	-	16
CASSSLAGSDTQYF	TGTGCCAGCAGCTCCCTAGCGGGGTCAGATACGCAGTATTTT	TRBJ2-3	TRBD2	TRBV7-2	-	14
CASSSGTYNEQFF	TGTGCCAGCAGTAGCGGAACCTACAATGAGCAGTTCTTC	TRBJ2-1	-	TRBV6-6	few	13
CASSLGRGTYNEQFF	TGTGCCAGCAGCTTAGGACGGGGGACCTACAATGAGCAGTTCTTC	TRBJ2-1	-	TRBV7-9	-	15
CASSLPSSYEQYF	TGTGCCAGCAGCTTGCCTAGCTCCTACGAGCAGTACTTC	TRBJ2-7	-	TRBV7-9	-	13
CASSLGAGNQPQHF	TGCGCCAGCAGCTTGGGCGCCGGGAATCAGCCCCAGCATTTT	TRBJ1-5	-	TRBV5-1	-	14
CASSFPPGQKAYEQYF	TGTGCCAGCAGCTTCCCGCCGGGACAGAAAGCCTACGAGCAGTACTTC	TRBJ2-7	TRBD1	TRBV7-9	-	16
CASSSAWGSGRTDTQYF	TGTGCCAGCAGCTCCGCCTGGGGTAGCGGTCGCACAGATACGCAGTATTTT	TRBJ2-3	-	TRBV7-6	once	17
CASSRLAGGPHEQFF	TGCGCCAGCAGTCGCCTAGCGGGGGGGCCCCATGAGCAGTTCTTC	TRBJ2-1	TRBD2	TRBV10-2	-	15
CASSTTQGSSYEQYF	TGTGCCAGTAGTACAACCCAGGGGAGCTCCTACGAGCAGTACTTC	TRBJ2-7	-	TRBV19	-	15
CASSLVGGPTDTQYF	TGTGCCAGCAGCTTAGTAGGGGGGCCGACAGATACGCAGTATTTT	TRBJ2-3	-	TRBV7-2	-	15
CASSILTDTQYF	TGTGCCAGCAGCATTCTAACAGATACGCAGTATTTT	TRBJ2-3	-	TRBV7-9	-	12
CASSLALGSGANVLTF	TGTGCCAGCAGCTTAGCTCTGGGATCTGGGGCCAACGTCCTGACTTTC	TRBJ2-6	-	TRBV7-9	once	16
CASSLWGGGDSSYNEQFF	TGTGCCAGCAGCTTGTGGGGCGGGGGTGACAGCTCCTACAATGAGCAGTTCTTC	TRBJ2-1	TRBD2	TRBV7-3	-	18
CASSALPAGLNIQYF	TGTGCCAGTAGTGCTTTGCCAGCGGGACTGAACATTCAGTACTTC	TRBJ2-4	TRBD2	TRBV19	-	15
CASSAHPGTAYEQYF	TGCGCCAGCAGCGCCCATCCCGGGACAGCCTACGAGCAGTACTTC	TRBJ2-7	TRBD1	TRBV5-1	-	15
CASTGQLNTGELFF	TGTGCCAGCACCGGACAGTTGAACACCGGGGAGCTGTTTTTT	TRBJ2-2	-	TRBV27	-	14
CATSREIGWRAYEQYF	TGTGCCACCAGCAGAGAAATTGGTTGGAGGGCCTACGAGCAGTACTTC	TRBJ2-7	-	TRBV15	-	16
CASSYSNNSPLHF	TGTGCCAGCAGTTACTCCAATAATTCACCCCTCCACTTT	TRBJ1-6	-	TRBV6-5	-	13